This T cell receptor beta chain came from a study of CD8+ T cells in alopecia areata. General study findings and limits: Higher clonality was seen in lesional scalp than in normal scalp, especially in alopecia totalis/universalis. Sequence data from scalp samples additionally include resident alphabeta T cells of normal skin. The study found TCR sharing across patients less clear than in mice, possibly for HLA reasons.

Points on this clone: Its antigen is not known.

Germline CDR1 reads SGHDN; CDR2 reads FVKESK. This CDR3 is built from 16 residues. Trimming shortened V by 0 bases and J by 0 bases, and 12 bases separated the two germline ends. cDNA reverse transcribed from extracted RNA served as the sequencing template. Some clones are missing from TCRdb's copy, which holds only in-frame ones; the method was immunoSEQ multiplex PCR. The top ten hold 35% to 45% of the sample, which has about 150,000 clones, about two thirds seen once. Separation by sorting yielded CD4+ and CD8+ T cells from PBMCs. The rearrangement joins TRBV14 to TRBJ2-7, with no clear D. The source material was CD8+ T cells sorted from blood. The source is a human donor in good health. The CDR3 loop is CASSQEGWVFSYEQYF. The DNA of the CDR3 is TGTGCCAGCAGCCAAGAGGGCTGGGTGTTCTCCTACGAGCAGTACTTC.